Below, one T cell receptor beta chain is given with its context. Germline CDR1 reads MNHEY; CDR2 reads SVGAGI. V lost 8 bases and J 5 bases, leaving 18 bases between the germline ends. The CDR3 is 14 residues long. The data are from a study of blood T cell repertoires in COVID-19. Turning to the study itself: Researchers got acute and convalescent COVID-19 samples from the United States, Italy and Spain. From T cells, B-cell-depleted T cells, or PBMCs came the material, which was cDNA or gDNA.

In the study's own analysis: Estimation of nucleated cell counts was performed using reference gene primer amplification. The repertoire was sequenced with immunoSEQ multiplex PCR; TCRdb's copy has only in-frame clones and lacks some. V and J calls and clone size are as listed in that table; D and trimming were resolved from the DNA. Seen here are approximately 170,000 clones, roughly nine tenths observed once, and the top ten hold roughly 4%. The rearrangement links TRBV6-5 to TRBJ2-5, with D maybe TRBD2 (6 bases). The TCR originated in a woman aged 70-85 years with acute or convalescent COVID-19. Sequences were obtained from peripheral blood. Here the CDR3 DNA reads TGTGCCAGCCGGCCCGCGGGGTTGGGGGAGACCCAGTACTTC. Its protein is CASRPAGLGETQYF.